Shown below are 32 T cell receptor beta chains from a single sample sequenced in a study of cytomegalovirus exposure and HLA in healthy donors. TCRdb's copy holds only in-frame clones and misses some; the assay was immunoSEQ multiplex PCR. The sample comprises about 220,000 clones, around 90% of which are singletons, and about 1% rests with the top ten. The sequenced sample consisted of PBMCs. Receptor source: a woman in her late teens or twenties in good health and CMV-seronegative.

The gene calls are TRBV6-4 and TRBJ1-2; tentative D call: TRBD1 (5 bases). This CDR3 has 13 residues. Germline CDR1 and CDR2: MRHNA and SNTAGT. Trimming removed 3 bases from V and 6 bases from J, with 11 bases in between. CDR3 bases: TGTGCCAGCAGTGAAGGGGAAGGAAATGGCTACACCTTC. It yields the protein CASSEGEGNGYTF.

This clone was detected only once. The chain carries TRBV15 and TRBJ2-7, with D uncertain. CDR3 length equals 15 residues. Germline V CDR1 and CDR2: LNHNV, YYDKDF (reference sequence). Trimming removed 0 bases from V and 5 bases from J, with 14 bases in between. CDR3 nucleotides: TGTGCCACCAGCAGAGATCTCCCCCCTCGGGACGAGCAGTACTTC. Protein: CATSRDLPPRDEQYF.

This CDR3 is CASSQGLAGAPGELFF. CDR3 coding DNA: TGTGCCAGCAGCCAAGGACTAGCGGGAGCTCCCGGGGAGCTGTTTTTT. J is TRBJ2-2 and V is TRBV4-2; 12 nucleotides agree with TRBD2. Trimming at V came to 1 base and at J to 6 bases, leaving 3 bases not matched to a gene. This CDR3 contains 16 residues. CDR1 and CDR2 (germline): LGHNA, YNFKEQ.

This chain uses TRBV19 with TRBJ1-5; TRBD1 is a possible D gene (6 bases). Trimming took off 7 bases at V and 1 base at J, with 11 bases between the two ends. Germline V gives CDR1 LNHDA, CDR2 SQIVND (reference sequence). This CDR3 spans 14 amino acids. CDR3 in amino acids: CASKGTMSNQPQHF. The DNA for the CDR3 is TGTGCCAGTAAGGGGACAATGAGCAATCAGCCCCAGCATTTT.

This sequence joins TRBV20-1 and TRBJ2-1; TRBD1 matches 7 bases. V was pared by 4 bases and J by 13 bases, with 4 bases of the junction left unmatched. The CDR3 contains 10 residues. Germline CDR1 is DFQATT and CDR2 is SNEGSKA (reference sequence). This CDR3 is CSAKWTGQFF. The DNA for the CDR3 is TGCAGTGCTAAGTGGACAGGCCAGTTCTTC.

The chain recombines TRBV27 with TRBJ1-5; TRBD1 matches 8 bases. J was trimmed by 6 bases and V by 6 bases; bases with no gene match: 10. Looked up from germline, CDR1 is MNHEY and CDR2 is SMNVEV (reference sequence). The CDR3 has 15 amino acids. CDR3: CASSTDRDPGQPQHF. For the CDR3, the DNA is TGTGCCAGCAGCACGGACAGGGACCCCGGTCAGCCCCAGCATTTT.

The V and J genes are TRBV28 and TRBJ2-3; the match to TRBD2 covers 9 bases. The V gene's germline CDR1 is MDHEN and CDR2 SYDVKM. J gave up 5 bases and V 3 bases, and 3 bases lay outside the gene matches. This CDR3 contains 14 residues. CDR3 DNA: TGTGCCAGCAGTTTTTTTAGCGGGAGAGATACGCAGTATTTT. Protein: CASSFFSGRDTQYF.

The rearrangement uses TRBV11-2 and TRBJ2-3; 12 bases fit TRBD2. Germline-derived CDR1 and CDR2 are SGHAT and FQNNGV. This CDR3 is 16 amino acids long. V trimming: 3 bases; J trimming: 2 bases; junction bases outside the gene matches: 3. CDR3 amino acids: CASSFGLAGTTDTQYF. As DNA, the CDR3 is TGTGCCAGCAGCTTTGGACTAGCGGGAACCACAGATACGCAGTATTTT.

This sequence joins TRBV6-6 and TRBJ1-5, with TRBD1 identical over 8 bases. J was trimmed by 7 bases and V by 7 bases; bases with no gene match: 9. The CDR3 contains 14 residues. The germline CDR1 and CDR2 sequences are MNHNY and SVGAGI (reference sequence). The CDR3 loop is CASIEAGGGQPQHF. CDR3 nucleotides: TGTGCCAGCATCGAAGCAGGGGGCGGGCAGCCCCAGCATTTT.

As concerns this clone: The germline gene is not matched at one end of the junction; a read error may be the cause. The rearrangement links TRBV7-7 to TRBJ2-1; D is ambiguous. Germline-derived CDR1 and CDR2 are SSHAT and FNYEAQ (reference sequence). The CDR3 totals 15 residues. The CDR3 DNA follows: TGTGCTAGCAGCTTTCGGTGGAGCTCCTACAATGAGCAGTTCTTC. Protein product: CASSFRWSSYNEQFF.

The rearrangement links TRBV19 to TRBJ1-5; D is unresolved. The germline V and J ends were trimmed by 6 bases and 2 bases, with 11 bases remaining between them. The V gene's germline CDR1 is LNHDA and CDR2 SQIVND (reference sequence). This CDR3 contains 14 residues. The CDR3 loop is CASRGLWGNQPQHF. In DNA, the CDR3 is TGTGCCAGTAGGGGCCTTTGGGGCAATCAGCCCCAGCATTTT.

V and J are TRBV2 and TRBJ2-1; 12 bases agree with TRBD2. CDR1 SNHLY and CDR2 FYNNEI come from the germline V gene. CDR3 length: 18 residues. The ends lost 2 bases at V and 4 bases at J; junction bases unmatched: 9. The DNA for the CDR3 is TGTGCCAGCAGTGAATACGGACTAGCGGGGACGTTATACAATGAGCAGTTCTTC. It translates to CASSEYGLAGTLYNEQFF.

The V gene is TRBV6-1, the J gene TRBJ1-2; TRBD1 matches 10 bases. The CDR3 has 15 amino acids. Per the germline V gene, CDR1 is MNHNS and CDR2 is SASEGT. V shed 3 bases and J 2 bases; nucleotides not matched to a gene: 3. CDR3 in DNA: TGTGCCAGCAGTGACCGGACAGGGGGGAACTATGGCTACACCTTC. This gives the protein CASSDRTGGNYGYTF.

This chain links TRBV19 with TRBJ2-1; TRBD2 matches 10 bases. CDR1 and CDR2 from the germline V gene are LNHDA and SQIVND (reference sequence). Trimming at V came to 5 bases and at J to 4 bases, leaving 8 bases not matched to a gene. The CDR3 is 16 residues long. In nucleotides, the CDR3 is TGTGCCAGTAGTGAACGCGCTAGCGGGAGATACAATGAGCAGTTCTTC. Encoded protein: CASSERASGRYNEQFF. The full variable domain, completed using reference TRBV19 and TRBJ2-1, is DGGITQSPKYLFRKEGQNVTLSCEQNLNHDAMYWYRQDPGQGLRLIYYSQIVNDFQKGDIAEGYSVSREKKESFPLTVTSAQKNPTAFYLCASSERASGRYNEQFFGPGTRLTVL.

V and J are TRBV30 and TRBJ2-1; no definite D call. Looked up from germline, CDR1 is GTSNPN and CDR2 is SVGIG (reference sequence). The CDR3 spans 12 residues. V lost 3 bases to trimming and J lost 6 bases, with 9 bases between them. CDR3 sequence (DNA): TGTGCCTGGAGCGATAGTTTCAATGAGCAGTTCTTC. Translated: CAWSDSFNEQFF.

This chain uses TRBV19 with TRBJ2-7, with 12 bases that match TRBD2. There are 17 residues in the CDR3. Germline loops: CDR1 LNHDA, CDR2 SQIVND (reference sequence). V shed 0 bases, J shed 5 bases, and the junction held 8 bases outside the gene matches. CDR3 bases: TGTGCCAGTAGTATAGAGCTAGCGGGAGGGCTAAACCACGAGCAGTACTTC. Its protein product is CASSIELAGGLNHEQYF.

The table lists this clone with a count of one. The chain is built from TRBV19 and TRBJ1-6; maybe TRBD1 (5 bases). This CDR3 has 13 residues. V was trimmed by 3 bases and J by 11 bases, leaving 11 bases between them. CDR1 is LNHDA, CDR2 SQIVND, per germline (reference sequence). CDR3 loop: CASSIQGLPPLHF. The CDR3 DNA is TGTGCCAGTAGTATTCAGGGATTGCCACCCCTCCACTTT.

The chain uses TRBV10-3 and TRBJ2-3, with 13 bases fitting TRBD2. J was trimmed by 6 bases and V by 10 bases; bases with no gene match: 7. CDR1 is ENHRY and CDR2 is SYGVKD in the germline V gene. The CDR3 is 14 residues long. In DNA, the CDR3 is TGTGCCACGGTAACTAGCGGGAGGGTGGATACGCAGTATTTT. Encoded protein: CATVTSGRVDTQYF.

This sequence joins TRBV11-2 and TRBJ2-7; the match to TRBD2 covers 7 bases. Germline CDR1 is SGHAT and CDR2 is FQNNGV. This CDR3 is built from 15 residues. Germline trimming cut 1 base from V and 5 bases from J; bases unmatched to any gene: 8. The CDR3: CASSLVVGGPHEQYF. The DNA of the CDR3 is TGTGCCAGCAGCTTAGTGGTGGGAGGGCCTCACGAGCAGTACTTC.

The chain is built from TRBV7-8 and TRBJ1-1; 9 positions agree with TRBD1. J lost 2 bases, V lost 3 bases, and 4 bases had no gene match. The germline CDR1 and CDR2 sequences are SGHVS and FQNEAQ. This CDR3 spans 15 amino acids. The CDR3 DNA follows: TGTGCCAGCAGCTTCAGACAGGGGGTTAACACTGAAGCTTTCTTT. Protein product: CASSFRQGVNTEAFF. Full variable domain (remainder filled in from reference TRBV7-8 and TRBJ1-1): GAGVSQSPRYKVAKRGQDVALRCDPISGHVSLFWYQQALGQGPEFLTYFQNEAQLDKSGLPSDRFFAERPEGSVSTLKIQRTQQEDSAVYLCASSFRQGVNTEAFFGQGTRLTVV.

V and J are TRBV5-1 and TRBJ1-4, with a possible D match to TRBD1 (6 bases). Germline CDR1 reads SGHRS; CDR2 reads YFSETQ. This CDR3 comprises 14 residues. The V end was cut by 0 bases, the J end by 7 bases, with 10 bases between. The CDR3 spells CASSLGGLGEKLFF. The CDR3 DNA is TGCGCCAGCAGCTTGGGGGGGCTCGGTGAAAAACTGTTTTTT.

The V and J genes are TRBV7-8 and TRBJ2-1; TRBD2 agrees at 8 bases. V lost 5 bases, J lost 2 bases, and 5 bases stayed unmatched. CDR3 length: 15 residues. The germline CDR1 and CDR2 sequences are SGHVS and FQNEAQ. DNA for the CDR3: TGTGCCAGCAGCCCTCCGGGACTAGCCTACAATGAGCAGTTCTTC. It is translated as CASSPPGLAYNEQFF.

This chain uses TRBV7-8 with TRBJ2-1; 8 bases align to TRBD1. The CDR3 runs to 15 residues. Losses at the gene ends were 0 bases for V and 5 bases for J; bases not matched to a gene: 3. CDR1 and CDR2 (germline): SGHVS, FQNEAQ. Written as DNA, the CDR3 is TGTGCCAGCAGCTTAGCCGGGACAGGTAACAATGAGCAGTTCTTC. This gives the protein CASSLAGTGNNEQFF.

This clone was seen just once. The V gene is TRBV10-2, the J gene TRBJ2-5; the match to TRBD2 covers 11 bases. The trim removed 6 bases at V and 5 bases at J, leaving 5 bases unmatched. Germline CDR1 WSHSY, CDR2 SAAADI. This CDR3 is 14 amino acids long. CDR3 residues: CASRVAGGRETQYF. The CDR3 DNA is TGCGCCAGCAGGGTAGCGGGAGGGAGGGAGACCCAGTACTTC.

The chain carries TRBV10-3 and TRBJ2-3; the match to TRBD2 covers 10 bases. V shed 4 bases, J shed 1 base, and the junction held 5 bases outside the gene matches. Germline CDR1 is ENHRY and CDR2 is SYGVKD. This CDR3 is 16 amino acids long. Written as DNA, the CDR3 is TGTGCCATCAGTGGGTCTAGCGGGAGCCGCACAGATACGCAGTATTTT. Encoded protein: CAISGSSGSRTDTQYF.

V and J are TRBV5-6 and TRBJ1-4; D may be TRBD1 (5 bases). Trimming shortened V by 7 bases and J by 6 bases, and 19 bases separated the two germline ends. Per the germline V gene, CDR1 is SGHDT and CDR2 is YYEEEE. The CDR3 is 15 residues long. This chain's CDR3 is CASRLMGGWDEKLFF. CDR3 sequence (DNA): TGTGCCAGCCGACTAATGGGGGGATGGGATGAAAAACTGTTTTTT.

The CDR3 DNA reads as TGCGCCAGCAGTGAGTCAGAAAGGGGGCTATCCCCTTATGGCTACACCTTC. It translates to CASSESERGLSPYGYTF. V usage is TRBV10-1 and J usage is TRBJ1-2; TRBD1 agrees at 7 bases. This CDR3 contains 17 residues. The germline gives CDR1 WNHNN, CDR2 SYGVQD (reference sequence). The J segment lost 5 bases and the V segment lost 0 bases, leaving 12 bases of the junction unmatched.

This clone was seen a few times. The chain recombines TRBV2 with TRBJ1-6; the match to TRBD1 covers 7 bases. CDR3 length: 14 residues. CDR1 and CDR2 from the germline V gene are SNHLY and FYNNEI. V was pared by 5 bases and J by 7 bases, with 5 bases of the junction left unmatched. CDR3 loop: CASSPDRFNSPLHF. Here the CDR3 DNA reads TGTGCCAGCAGTCCGGACAGGTTCAATTCACCCCTCCACTTT.

The J gene is TRBJ2-1, the V gene TRBV2; D unclear. The CDR3 loop spans 14 amino acids. V lost 4 bases, J lost 2 bases, and 9 bases lay in between. CDR1 and CDR2 (germline): SNHLY, FYNNEI. The CDR3 region is CASSAAVTYNEQFF. The CDR3 DNA reads TGTGCCAGCAGTGCCGCGGTAACCTACAATGAGCAGTTCTTC.

The chain links TRBV5-4 to TRBJ1-2; 10 bases match TRBD1. Germline lookup yields CDR1 SGHNT and CDR2 YYREEE (reference sequence). The CDR3 totals 16 residues. V shed 2 bases, J shed 6 bases, and the junction held 10 bases outside the gene matches. This CDR3 is CASSFVLGQGRDGYTF. Written as DNA, the CDR3 is TGTGCCAGCAGCTTTGTCTTGGGACAGGGGAGAGATGGCTACACCTTC.

The V gene is TRBV7-9, the J gene TRBJ2-7; D remains unclear. The CDR3 covers 14 residues. V dropped 0 bases and J dropped 2 bases, with 8 bases sitting between them. The germline V gene encodes CDR1 SEHNR and CDR2 FQNEAQ (reference sequence). The CDR3 coding sequence is TGTGCCAGCAGCTTAGCCCAGGTTACCTACGAGCAGTACTTC. It is translated as CASSLAQVTYEQYF.

The chain couples TRBV7-9 to TRBJ2-2; 10 positions match TRBD2. Germline V gene lookup returns CDR1 SEHNR and CDR2 FQNEAQ (reference sequence). The CDR3 is made up of 19 amino acids. Trimming cost V 1 base and J 5 bases; bases outside gene matches: 13. CDR3 nucleotide sequence: TGTGCCAGCAGCTTAGGGACTAGCGGCCCCTTAGGGGGGACCGGGGAGCTGTTTTTT. Protein sequence: CASSLGTSGPLGGTGELFF.